This T cell receptor beta chain was observed in a study of blood T cells in healthy people across ages. Next came a second PCR, run for about 7 to 12 cycles, which used a sample-barcoded 5' primer along with a J-beta primer mix. From the 5' RACE reads, TCRdb called clonotypes with MiXCR, one entry per CDR3 protein. The repertoire consists of 790,000 or so distinct CDR3 sequences, with around 50% occurring once and the leading ten covering roughly 18%. Specimen: blood. This TCR was sampled from an elderly man in good health.

The CDR3 sequence is CSTDFGAYNEQFF. CDR3 bases: TGCAGCACTGACTTTGGGGCCTACAATGAGCAGTTCTTC. The V and J genes are TRBV29-1 and TRBJ2-1; D is uncertain. V lost 8 bases, J lost 2 bases, and 13 bases lay in between. This CDR3 region has 13 residues. Germline values: CDR1 SQVTM, CDR2 ANQGSEA.